This T cell receptor (beta chain) came from a study of T cell repertoires in cytomegalovirus infection (dated by TCRdb to about 2019). For the wider study: Because public TCR beta signatures pointed to carriage of CMV infection together with the matching HLA type, the HLA type of each donor mattered for the analysis. The full study reports these points: In both this cohort and an independent roughly 350-donor cohort, the cumulative frequency of public TCR beta family members distinguished carriers of CMV infection plus the relevant HLA type. The ex vivo response was dominated by HLA-C-restricted CMV-specific TCR beta clonotypes, which also provided the single most frequent clonotype in two of eight donors.

This clonotype was observed a few times. Its recognized antigen is unknown. Base qualities are not at hand, and no much larger clone is one base apart. Sequencing was carried out with an Illumina HiSeq 1500. TCRdb handled the public reads itself, with Q25 trimming in fastp and clone calling in MiXCR, and kept productive beta chains. Identical CDR3 protein sequences are pooled into one entry, listed with their most common genes and DNA. The sample includes 400,000 to 550,000 distinct CDR3 sequences, with about 11% observed a single time. The ten most abundant clones make up about 9.4% of the sample. The junction shows trimming of 3 bases on V and 1 base on J, and the gene matches do not reach 8 bases of it. From the cysteine through the phenylalanine, the CDR3 covers 16 amino acids. Of the read, only the CDR3 DNA is kept; its 48 bases are in frame from base 1. As encoded in the germline V gene, CDR1 is MNHNS while CDR2 is SASEGT.

The V gene is TRBV6-1 and the J gene is TRBJ1-2, with TRBD1 identical over 7 junction bases. Sequenced material: PBMCs. This TCR was recovered from a human donor in good health (CMV status not recorded). Some clones in this sample may be carry-over from other donors' samples. CDR3 reads: CASSDLPGQSNYGYTF. In nucleotide form, the sequence is TGTGCCAGCAGTGATCTCCCGGGACAGAGTAACTATGGCTACACCTTC.